These 20 T cell receptor beta chains were sequenced from one sample in a study of technical replicates of blood from several donors. Assay used: immunoSEQ multiplex PCR; TCRdb lists only in-frame clones, some missing. The sample has 15,000 to 17,000 clones; 85% to 90% are singletons. Sequenced input: PBMCs. These receptors all come from a human donor in good health.

CDR3 nucleotides: TGTGCCAGCAGCTTGTTATCCGGGGAGCTGTTTTTT. This sequence encodes CASSLLSGELFF. This sequence joins TRBV5-4 and TRBJ2-2; D not certain. The CDR3 totals 12 residues. Trimming took off 1 base at V and 6 bases at J, with 4 bases between the two ends. Germline V gene sequence: CDR1 SGHNT, CDR2 YYREEE (reference sequence).

Only a few counts were recorded for this clone. The V and J genes are TRBV27 and TRBJ2-7; 14 bases match TRBD2. CDR3 length equals 14 residues. J gave up 6 bases and V 7 bases, and 5 bases lay outside the gene matches. Germline CDR1 MNHEY, CDR2 SMNVEV (reference sequence). CDR3 in amino acids: CASNGLAGGTEQYF. The CDR3 coding sequence is TGTGCCAGCAACGGACTAGCGGGAGGCACCGAGCAGTACTTC.

V is TRBV27 and J is TRBJ2-1, with D tentatively TRBD2 (5 bases). CDR1 is MNHEY and CDR2 is SMNVEV in the germline V gene (reference sequence). The length of the CDR3 is 12 residues. Between the trimmed V and J ends, which lost 7 bases and 9 bases, there was a span of 13 bases. CDR3 in amino acids: CASNRYAGEQFF. The CDR3 nucleotides are TGTGCCAGCAATCGTTATGCGGGTGAGCAGTTCTTC.

The chain carries TRBV7-9 and TRBJ1-2; TRBD1 matches 7 bases. V lost 1 base and J lost 1; bases outside the gene matches: 3. Looked up from germline, CDR1 is SEHNR and CDR2 is FQNEAQ (reference sequence). This CDR3 has 15 residues. CDR3 sequence (DNA): TGTGCCAGCAGCTTAGAAGGGGGCGTTAACTATGGCTACACCTTC. Encoded protein: CASSLEGGVNYGYTF.

The sample holds a few counts of this clone. This chain links TRBV10-1 with TRBJ1-1; 7 bases are a match to TRBD1. J lost 4 bases, V lost 2 bases, and 7 bases had no gene match. This CDR3 comprises 15 residues. Per germline, CDR1 WNHNN and CDR2 SYGVQD (reference sequence). DNA of the CDR3: TGCGCCAGCAGTGAGACTGACAGGGCCGGCACTGAAGCTTTCTTT. Protein product: CASSETDRAGTEAFF.

The chain recombines TRBV29-1 with TRBJ2-1; D possibly corresponds to TRBD2 (5 bases). The CDR3 length is 14 residues. Germline-derived CDR1 and CDR2 are SQVTM and ANQGSEA. Trimming took off 0 bases at V and 9 bases at J, with 15 bases between the two ends. CDR3 sequence: CSVEDRPVRVEQFF. In DNA, the CDR3 is TGCAGCGTTGAAGATCGGCCAGTGCGGGTTGAGCAGTTCTTC.

The chain carries TRBV7-8 and TRBJ2-7, with 7 bases aligning to TRBD2. The J segment lost 9 bases and the V segment lost 5 bases, leaving 13 bases of the junction unmatched. The CDR3 is 14 residues long. Per the germline V gene, CDR1 is SGHVS and CDR2 is FQNEAQ. CDR3 amino acids: CASSTGTRGVGQYF. For the CDR3, the DNA is TGTGCCAGCAGCACCGGGACTCGGGGGGTGGGGCAGTACTTC.

The chain is built from TRBV5-1 and TRBJ1-2; D might be TRBD1 (5 bases). V lost 4 bases and J lost 0, with 13 bases in between. CDR1 is SGHRS and CDR2 is YFSETQ in the germline V gene. The CDR3 contains 15 residues. The CDR3 nucleotides read TGCGCCAGCAGCCCCGGGGGACCAGCTAACTATGGCTACACCTTC. Its translation: CASSPGGPANYGYTF.

The V gene is TRBV28, the J gene TRBJ2-3; D gene uncertain. Trimming removed 5 bases from V and 1 base from J, with 16 bases in between. The CDR3 has 16 residues. Germline V gene data show CDR1 as MDHEN and CDR2 as SYDVKM. Written as DNA, the CDR3 is TGTGCCAGCAGTGCCTACCGTAGTCCCGGCACAGATACGCAGTATTTT. It yields the protein CASSAYRSPGTDTQYF.

This chain uses TRBV2 with TRBJ2-7; tentative D call: TRBD1 (6 bases). This CDR3 has 12 amino acids. Germline V CDR1 and CDR2: SNHLY, FYNNEI. The ends were cut back, 6 bases at V and 3 bases at J, with 9 bases in the middle. Here the CDR3 DNA reads TGTGCCAGCAGCGAACAGGGCTACGAGCAGTACTTC. Amino acid sequence: CASSEQGYEQYF.

CDR3 nucleotides: TGTGCCAGCAGCTTGGCCCAGGGGGTGATTGAGCAGTTCTTC. Its protein product is CASSLAQGVIEQFF. The rearrangement links TRBV5-6 to TRBJ2-1, with TRBD1 matching over 7 bases. V was clipped by 0 bases and J by 9 bases; unmatched bases: 6. CDR1 and CDR2 from the germline V gene are SGHDT and YYEEEE. The CDR3 length is 14 residues.

The chain combines TRBV18 with TRBJ2-5, with D maybe TRBD1 (7 bases). Germline V gene data show CDR1 as KGHSH and CDR2 as LQKENI. The CDR3 spans 16 residues. Trimming stripped 0 bases from V and 7 bases from J, with 18 bases between. For the CDR3, the DNA is TGTGCCAGCTCACCACCGGAGGGGGCGCTTATGTGGACCCAGTACTTC. Protein sequence: CASSPPEGALMWTQYF. The variable domain in full, completed from reference TRBV18 and TRBJ2-5, reads NAGVMQNPRHLVRRRGQEARLRCSPMKGHSHVYWYRQLPEEGLKFMVYLQKENIIDESGMPKERFSAEFPKEGPSILRIQQVVRGDSAAYFCASSPPEGALMWTQYFGPGTRLLVL.

This clone appeared a single time. The rearrangement links TRBV7-6 to TRBJ2-1; TRBD1 is a possible D gene (6 bases). Per germline, CDR1 SGHVS and CDR2 FNYEAQ. V was trimmed by 5 bases and J by 5 bases, leaving 13 bases between them. The CDR3 contains 14 residues. The CDR3 nucleotides are TGTGCCAGCAGCGTGAACAACAGGGACAATGAGCAGTTCTTC. Residues: CASSVNNRDNEQFF.

The gene calls are TRBV19 and TRBJ1-5, with TRBD1 matching 7 bases. Per the germline V gene, CDR1 is LNHDA and CDR2 is SQIVND (reference sequence). The junction had 4 bases not matched to a gene; V was cut back by 3 bases and J by 5 bases. There are 14 residues in the CDR3. CDR3 nucleotides: TGTGCCAGTAGTATTTGGACAGGCGATCAGCCCCAGCATTTT. Translated, it gives CASSIWTGDQPQHF.

The J gene is TRBJ1-1, the V gene TRBV9, with D uncertain. V was cut by 0 bases and J by 2 bases, with 8 bases left in between. CDR3 length: 14 amino acids. In germline, CDR1 is SGDLS, CDR2 YYNGEE. In DNA form, the CDR3 reads TGTGCCAGCAGCGTAGCTACAGTTAACACTGAAGCTTTCTTT. Residues: CASSVATVNTEAFF.

J is TRBJ2-1 and V is TRBV5-1, with D maybe TRBD2 (6 bases). The CDR3 extends over 14 amino acids. The germline V gene encodes CDR1 SGHRS and CDR2 YFSETQ. The V gene lost 0 bases and the J gene lost 4 bases, with 8 bases spanning the gap. CDR3 protein: CASSLGGEYNEQFF. DNA for the CDR3: TGCGCCAGCAGCTTGGGGGGGGAATACAATGAGCAGTTCTTC.

This chain uses TRBV6-5 with TRBJ1-5; D unclear. This CDR3 is 12 amino acids long. V was clipped by 2 bases and J by 6 bases, with 5 bases between them. Germline assignment: CDR1 MNHEY and CDR2 SVGAGI. The CDR3 coding sequence is TGTGCCAGCAGTTACCCCGGTCAGCCCCAGCATTTT. This codes for CASSYPGQPQHF.

V is TRBV5-4 and J is TRBJ2-5; TRBD1 is a possible D gene (6 bases). The V gene lost 4 bases and the J gene lost 4 bases, with 17 bases spanning the gap. Germline assignment: CDR1 SGHNT and CDR2 YYREEE (reference sequence). The CDR3 runs to 15 residues. In DNA, the CDR3 is TGTGCCAGCAGCCTGGGCAGCAGGGGATCAGAGACCCAGTACTTC. Protein product: CASSLGSRGSETQYF.

The chain employs TRBV5-1 and TRBJ2-7; TRBD1 aligns across 10 bases. V lost 2 bases and J lost 7; bases outside the gene matches: 6. The CDR3 contains 14 residues. CDR1 and CDR2 (germline): SGHRS, YFSETQ. The CDR3, as DNA: TGCGCCAGCAGCTTAAGACAGGGGGCGAGGGAGCAGTACTTC. This sequence encodes CASSLRQGAREQYF.

The chain couples TRBV5-1 to TRBJ2-7; TRBD1 matches 8 bases. This CDR3 contains 15 residues. Trimming at V came to 4 bases and at J to 2 bases, leaving 8 bases not matched to a gene. Looked up from germline, CDR1 is SGHRS and CDR2 is YFSETQ. The CDR3 DNA follows: TGCGCCAGCAGCCTCGGACAGGGAAAAACCTACGAGCAGTACTTC. This encodes CASSLGQGKTYEQYF. Using reference TRBV5-1 and TRBJ2-7 for the parts outside the CDR3, the full variable domain is KAGVTQTPRYLIKTRGQQVTLSCSPISGHRSVSWYQQTPGQGLQFLFEYFSETQRNKGNFPGRFSGRQFSNSRSEMNVSTLELGDSALYLCASSLGQGKTYEQYFGPGTRLTVT.